This TCR beta chain was identified in a study of blood T cells in healthy people across ages. Study outcomes and limitations: Strongly correlated with naive T cell percentage was TCR beta diversity.

From germline, CDR1 is MNHEY and CDR2 SVGEGT. The CDR3 sequence is 14 residues long. In terms of origin and age, donors were healthy Caucasian individuals from Russia aged about 6 to 95. It was with a sample-barcoded 5' primer and a J-beta primer mix that a second PCR of about 6 to 12 cycles was run. TCRdb fed the 5' RACE reads into MiXCR, producing one record per CDR3 protein. The sample gives some 1,500,000 distinct CDR3 sequences, 35% to 45% of which show up once; roughly 3.7% is in the top ten. Of note for this clonotype: Its antigen is still unknown.

The J gene is TRBJ2-5, the V gene TRBV6-2 or TRBV6-3; 8 bases match TRBD2. The end of the DNA aligns better with TRBJ2-4, so the J call may be wrong. Sequences were obtained from blood. This sequence originates from a woman aged 18-29 years in good health. The CDR3 loop is CASRGVSGSNIQYF. CDR3 sequence (DNA): TGTGCCAGCAGGGGGGTCAGCGGGAGTAACATTCAGTACTTC.